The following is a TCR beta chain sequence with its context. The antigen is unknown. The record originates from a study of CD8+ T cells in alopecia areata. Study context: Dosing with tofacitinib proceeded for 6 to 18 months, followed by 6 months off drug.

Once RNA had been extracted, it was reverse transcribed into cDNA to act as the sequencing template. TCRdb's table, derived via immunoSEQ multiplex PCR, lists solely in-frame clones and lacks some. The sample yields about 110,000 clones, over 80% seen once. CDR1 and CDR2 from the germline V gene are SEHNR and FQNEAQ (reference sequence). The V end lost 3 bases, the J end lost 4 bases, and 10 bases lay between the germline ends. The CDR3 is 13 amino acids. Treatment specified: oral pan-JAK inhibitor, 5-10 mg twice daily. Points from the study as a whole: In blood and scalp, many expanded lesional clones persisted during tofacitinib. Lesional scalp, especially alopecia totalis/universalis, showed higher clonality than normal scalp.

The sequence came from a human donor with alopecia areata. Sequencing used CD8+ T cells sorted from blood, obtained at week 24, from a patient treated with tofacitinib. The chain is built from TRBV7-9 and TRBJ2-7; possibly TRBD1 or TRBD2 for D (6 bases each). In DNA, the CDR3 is TGTGCCAGCAGCTTCGGGGGCGGATACGAGCAGTACTTC. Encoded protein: CASSFGGGYEQYF.